These 24 T cell receptor beta chains share one sample of origin, sequenced in a study of T cell responses to AZD1222 COVID-19 vaccine. Libraries were prepared by immunoSEQ multiplex PCR; TCRdb keeps only in-frame clonotypes and omits some of them. The table lists more than 120,000 clones, roughly 92% of them singletons. Sequenced here: peripheral blood, sampled 28 days after the second AZD1222 dose. These receptors all stem from an adult who received the AZD1222 COVID-19 vaccine.

In this sample, this clone turned up once. The chain joins TRBV5-4 to TRBJ2-1, with D perhaps assigned TRBD1 or TRBD2 (5 bases each). The CDR3 is 15 amino acids. V gave up 4 bases and J gave up 0 bases, with 11 bases separating them. CDR1 and CDR2 (germline): SGHNT, YYREEE (reference sequence). For the CDR3, the DNA is TGTGCCAGCAGCCGGGACGTTAGCTCCTACAATGAGCAGTTCTTC. The encoded protein is CASSRDVSSYNEQFF.

V is TRBV5-5 and J is TRBJ1-1; 8 bases are a match to TRBD1. CDR1 is SGHKS, CDR2 YYEKEE, per germline (reference sequence). This CDR3 comprises 15 residues. Trimming removed 2 bases from V and 2 bases from J; junction bases left unmatched: 5. In DNA form, the CDR3 reads TGTGCCAGCAGCTTACAGGGGGGGATCAACACTGAAGCTTTCTTT. The encoded protein is CASSLQGGINTEAFF.

The chain links TRBV30 to TRBJ1-1; no definite D call. V gave up 0 bases and J gave up 7 bases, with 12 bases separating them. Per the germline V gene, CDR1 is GTSNPN and CDR2 is SVGIG (reference sequence). The CDR3 consists of 13 residues. Written as DNA, the CDR3 is TGTGCCTGGAGTGTGAAGGGAAGCCTTGAAGCTTTCTTT. It codes for CAWSVKGSLEAFF.

The rearrangement joins TRBV27 to TRBJ1-4; 9 positions agree with TRBD1. The CDR3 contains 15 residues. V was pared by 6 bases and J by 8 bases, with 10 bases of the junction left unmatched. CDR1 is MNHEY and CDR2 is SMNVEV in the germline V gene (reference sequence). DNA of the CDR3: TGTGCCAGCAGAACCGGGACAGGGTCAAGGGAAAAACTGTTTTTT. As protein: CASRTGTGSREKLFF.

The rearrangement links TRBV28 to TRBJ2-2; unclear D gene. Trimming stripped 2 bases from V and 1 base from J, with 8 bases between. The CDR3 runs 15 residues. CDR1 is MDHEN and CDR2 is SYDVKM in the germline V gene. Here the CDR3 DNA reads TGTGCCAGCAGTTTAGCGCGATGGAACACCGGGGAGCTGTTTTTT. Its protein product is CASSLARWNTGELFF.

V and J are TRBV6-2 or TRBV6-3 and TRBJ1-5, with D possibly being TRBD1 (5 bases). Germline V gives CDR1 MNHEY, CDR2 SVGEGT. The CDR3 is 18 amino acids. The ends were cut back, 3 bases at V and 0 bases at J, with 18 bases in the middle. CDR3 region: CASSYREGDSISNQPQHF. The CDR3 region has the DNA TGTGCCAGCAGTTATCGGGAGGGAGACAGCATTAGCAATCAGCCCCAGCATTTT.

This rearrangement joins TRBV5-1 to TRBJ1-2, with TRBD1 matching over 7 bases. After removal of 2 bases from V and 4 bases from J, the junction contained 8 bases not matched to a gene. This CDR3 has 15 amino acids. The V gene's germline CDR1 is SGHRS and CDR2 YFSETQ. CDR3 in DNA: TGCGCCAGCAGCTTAGGGGGCCCGACGGCCTATGGCTACACCTTC. Protein product: CASSLGGPTAYGYTF.

V and J are TRBV4-3 and TRBJ1-5; D unresolved. The germline gives CDR1 LGHNA, CDR2 YSLEER. The V end was cut by 9 bases, the J end by 9 bases, with 15 bases between. The CDR3 is made up of 12 amino acids. CDR3 sequence reads: CASSSSEGPQHF. DNA for the CDR3: TGCGCCAGTTCTTCTTCAGAGGGGCCCCAGCATTTT.

The chain combines TRBV15 with TRBJ1-1, with unresolved D. Trimming took 1 base from V and 3 from J, leaving 3 bases between them. Germline CDR1 is LNHNV and CDR2 is YYDKDF (reference sequence). There are 12 residues in the CDR3. For the CDR3, the DNA is TGTGCCACCAGCAGAGCCCACACTGAAGCTTTCTTT. Residues: CATSRAHTEAFF.

V usage is TRBV3-1 (or the pseudogene TRBV3-2) and J usage is TRBJ2-7; D is uncertain. V was pared by 0 bases and J by 6 bases, with 9 bases between. CDR1 and CDR2 (germline): LGHDT, YNNKEL (reference sequence). The CDR3 totals 13 residues. The CDR3 coding sequence is TGTGCCAGCAGCCAAGACGACCGGGCCGAGCAGTACTTC. Translation: CASSQDDRAEQYF.

This chain joins TRBV27 and TRBJ1-2; 7 bases are a match to TRBD1. CDR1 and CDR2 from the germline V gene are MNHEY and SMNVEV (reference sequence). V lost 4 bases, J lost 2 bases, and 4 bases stayed unmatched. The length of the CDR3 is 14 residues. The CDR3 protein is CASSSWTGNYGYTF. In DNA form, the CDR3 reads TGTGCCAGCAGTTCTTGGACAGGAAACTATGGCTACACCTTC.

V usage is TRBV3-1 (or the pseudogene TRBV3-2) and J usage is TRBJ2-7, with D hard to call. Trimming left V 1 base short and J 3 bases short, with 4 bases between. The germline V gene encodes CDR1 LGHDT and CDR2 YNNKEL (reference sequence). The CDR3 spans 12 residues. The CDR3 sequence is CASSQGIYEQYF. The DNA of the CDR3 is TGTGCCAGCAGCCAAGGGATCTACGAGCAGTACTTC.

In DNA form, the CDR3 reads TGTGCCAGCAGCTTGGCTGGCAGGGTAAGGTCACCCCTCCACTTT. Its protein is CASSLAGRVRSPLHF. The chain links TRBV5-6 to TRBJ1-6; possible D gene TRBD1, 5 bases. Germline loops: CDR1 SGHDT, CDR2 YYEEEE. V dropped 0 bases and J dropped 10 bases, with 14 bases sitting between them. There are 15 residues in the CDR3. The full variable domain, in which reference TRBV5-6 and TRBJ1-6 provide the parts outside the CDR3, is DAGVTQSPTHLIKTRGQQVTLRCSPKSGHDTVSWYQQALGQGPQFIFQYYEEEERQRGNFPDRFSGHQFPNYSSELNVNALLLGDSALYLCASSLAGRVRSPLHFGNGTRLTVT.

The V gene is TRBV2, the J gene TRBJ1-2, with D maybe TRBD1 (5 bases). This CDR3 comprises 14 residues. V was cut by 7 bases and J by 4 bases, with 16 bases left in between. In germline, CDR1 is SNHLY, CDR2 FYNNEI. The chain's CDR3 is CASTGHMGGYGYTF. Here the CDR3 DNA reads TGTGCCAGCACAGGGCATATGGGGGGCTATGGCTACACCTTC.

This sequence joins TRBV6-2 or TRBV6-3 and TRBJ1-2; tentative D call: TRBD1 (6 bases). V was pared by 0 bases and J by 3 bases, with 14 bases between. CDR1 and CDR2 (germline): MNHEY, SVGEGT. The CDR3 covers 16 residues. The CDR3 sequence is CASSYSLDRADYGYTF. As DNA, the CDR3 is TGTGCCAGCAGTTACTCCCTGGACAGAGCCGACTATGGCTACACCTTC.

This clone was seen more than once but under ten times. The chain joins TRBV4-1 to TRBJ1-4; no clear D gene. Germline V lookup: CDR1 MGHRA, CDR2 YSYEKL. Trimming cost V 2 bases and J 8 bases, with 18 bases left between them. This CDR3 has 16 residues. CDR3 coding DNA: TGCGCCAGCAGCCAACAGGCCGTAACTTTTAGGGAAAAACTGTTTTTT. It is translated as CASSQQAVTFREKLFF.

The J gene is TRBJ1-2, the V gene TRBV27; tentatively, D is TRBD1 (5 bases). There are 17 residues in the CDR3. V was clipped by 6 bases and J by 6 bases, with 26 bases between them. Germline V gives CDR1 MNHEY, CDR2 SMNVEV (reference sequence). CDR3 DNA: TGTGCCAGCAGAAGGGCGTTAGTACGTCGACAGTCAGATGGCTACACCTTC. Its translation is CASRRALVRRQSDGYTF.

This sequence joins TRBV19 and TRBJ1-5, with 10 bases lining up with TRBD1. The CDR3 runs to 17 residues. Germline V lookup: CDR1 LNHDA, CDR2 SQIVND (reference sequence). Germline trimming cut 5 bases from V and 7 bases from J; bases unmatched to any gene: 14. The CDR3 DNA follows: TGTGCCAGTAGTCCCTTAGAAGACAGGGGGCGAGGACAGCCCCAGCATTTT. This encodes CASSPLEDRGRGQPQHF. The full variable domain, with the rest looked up from reference TRBV19 and TRBJ1-5, is DGGITQSPKYLFRKEGQNVTLSCEQNLNHDAMYWYRQDPGQGLRLIYYSQIVNDFQKGDIAEGYSVSREKKESFPLTVTSAQKNPTAFYLCASSPLEDRGRGQPQHFGDGTRLSIL.

The chain recombines TRBV6-2 or TRBV6-3 with TRBJ2-1; 8 positions match TRBD1. CDR1 is MNHEY and CDR2 is SVGEGT in the germline V gene. The CDR3 sequence is 14 residues long. The trim removed 5 bases at V and 6 bases at J, leaving 6 bases unmatched. For the CDR3, the DNA is TGTGCCAGCAGTGACAGGGGCCCACTCAATGAGCAGTTCTTC. Amino acid sequence: CASSDRGPLNEQFF.

The rearrangement links TRBV2 to TRBJ2-3; TRBD2 matches 8 bases. The CDR3 contains 15 residues. CDR1 and CDR2 from the germline V gene are SNHLY and FYNNEI. Unmatched junction bases numbered 5, after V lost 2 bases and J lost 4 bases. CDR3 in DNA: TGTGCCAGCAGTGAATCGGGGGGGAGTCCAGATACGCAGTATTTT. This codes for CASSESGGSPDTQYF. Complete variable domain (other parts from reference TRBV2 and TRBJ2-3): EPEVTQTPSHQVTQMGQEVILRCVPISNHLYFYWYRQILGQKVEFLVSFYNNEISEKSEIFDDQFSVERPDGSNFTLKIRSTKLEDSAMYFCASSESGGSPDTQYFGPGTRLTVL.

V usage is TRBV6-5 and J usage is TRBJ2-1, with 10 bases lining up with TRBD2. Germline V lookup: CDR1 MNHEY, CDR2 SVGAGI. Germline trimming cut 9 bases from V and 6 bases from J; bases unmatched to any gene: 8. This CDR3 has 14 amino acids. CDR3 DNA sequence: TGTGCCAGTACTCTAGCGGGAGCCGCCAATGAGCAGTTCTTC. Protein: CASTLAGAANEQFF.

V and J are TRBV6-1 and TRBJ1-5; D remains ambiguous. Germline V CDR1 and CDR2: MNHNS, SASEGT. V gave up 3 bases and J gave up 4 bases, with 7 bases separating them. This CDR3 has 13 residues. Written as DNA, the CDR3 is TGTGCCAGCAGTGATGATGGGAATCAGCCCCAGCATTTT. It is translated as CASSDDGNQPQHF.

The chain employs TRBV18 and TRBJ1-3; a possible D gene is TRBD1 (5 bases). The CDR3 consists of 18 residues. CDR1 is KGHSH and CDR2 is LQKENI in the germline V gene. V lost 1 base and J lost 0, with 16 bases in between. The CDR3 coding sequence is TGTGCCAGCTCACCACGTAGTCTTCCGGGGACCTCTGGAAACACCATATATTTT. It is translated as CASSPRSLPGTSGNTIYF.

The count of this clone is one. This chain joins TRBV10-3 and TRBJ1-5, with 8 bases fitting TRBD1. This CDR3 has 16 amino acids. The ends lost 6 bases at V and 0 bases at J; junction bases unmatched: 7. The germline V gene has CDR1 ENHRY and CDR2 SYGVKD. CDR3 sequence reads: CAIRSGTGNSNQPQHF. Here the CDR3 DNA reads TGTGCCATCAGATCCGGGACAGGTAATAGCAATCAGCCCCAGCATTTT.